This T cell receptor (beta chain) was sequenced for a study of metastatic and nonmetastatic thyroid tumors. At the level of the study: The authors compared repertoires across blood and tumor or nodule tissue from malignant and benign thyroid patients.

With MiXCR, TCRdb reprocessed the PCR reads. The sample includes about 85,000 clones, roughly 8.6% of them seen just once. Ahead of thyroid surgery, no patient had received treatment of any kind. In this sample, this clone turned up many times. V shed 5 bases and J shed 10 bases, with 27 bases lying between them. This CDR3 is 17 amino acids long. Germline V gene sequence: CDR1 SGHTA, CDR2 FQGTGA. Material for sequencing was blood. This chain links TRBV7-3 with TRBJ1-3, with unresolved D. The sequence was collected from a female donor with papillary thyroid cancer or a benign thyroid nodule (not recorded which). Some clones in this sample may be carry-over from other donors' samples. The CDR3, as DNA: TGTGCCAGCAGCCGTAGGCCGGGCACCCAAAAAAAGAGGACCATATATTTT. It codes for CASSRRPGTQKKRTIYF.